This TCR beta chain comes out of a study of regulatory T cells in long-lasting Graves disease. Through Arm-PCR of CDR3 regions and iRepertoire HTBI primers, TCR beta libraries were built. TCRdb called the multiplex PCR reads again in MiXCR, with one record for every CDR3 protein. The profile shows 530,000 or so distinct CDR3 sequences, 15% to 20% of them singletons. Trimming at V came to 1 base and at J to 6 bases, leaving 15 bases not matched to a gene. There are 19 residues in the CDR3. Per the germline V gene, CDR1 is MDHEN and CDR2 is SYDVKM. Time point in this sample: newly diagnosed GD, antithyroid drugs for less than 3 months. TCR sequences were obtained from RNA taken from PBMCs. This clonotype was detected ten times or more. These data also formed part of another study, on T cells in Graves' hyperthyroidism and ophthalmopathy. This second report adds: Absence of ophthalmopathy progression within 18 months defined stable Graves' hyperthyroidism. Uncontrolled infection, other autoimmune disease, pregnancy or lactation disqualified patients from enrolment. Each diagnosis drew on symptoms, thyroxine, TRAb, thyroid ultrasound and orbital computed tomography findings.

This specimen was peripheral blood mononuclear cells (PBMCs), taken at new diagnosis, from a patient treated with antithyroid drugs. This sequence was found in a man aged 18 to 29 with Graves disease. This chain connects TRBV28 to TRBJ1-4; TRBD1 aligns across 9 bases. The CDR3 loop reads CASSLLLPGQGGLHEKLFF. The CDR3 bases are TGTGCCAGCAGTTTATTACTTCCGGGACAGGGTGGTTTGCATGAAAAACTGTTTTTT.